This T cell receptor (beta chain) was retrieved from a study of blood T cell repertoires in COVID-19. The wider study: Sources were T cells, B-cell-depleted T cells, or PBMCs; the material itself was cDNA or gDNA.

Some clones are missing from TCRdb's copy, which holds only in-frame ones; the method was immunoSEQ multiplex PCR. The top ten hold roughly a fifth of the sample, which has approximately 190,000 clones, less than 90% seen once. The specimen sequenced was peripheral blood. The receptor was derived from a human donor in a cohort sampled during active COVID-19.

The CDR3 DNA reads TGTGCCAGCAGCCCAAGGCTAGCGGGAGAGCGCAATGAGCAGTTCTTC. Protein sequence: CASSPRLAGERNEQFF. The V and J genes are TRBV7-9 and TRBJ2-1; the match to TRBD2 covers 10 bases. This CDR3 contains 16 residues. V dropped 5 bases and J dropped 6; count of bases not matched to a gene: 10. CDR1 and CDR2 (germline): SEHNR, FQNEAQ (reference sequence).